This TCR beta chain originates from a study of T cells after posttransplantation cyclophosphamide (dated by TCRdb to about 2016). General notes on the study: Using TRB sequencing, the study followed how the T cell repertoire rebuilt after myeloablative bone marrow transplantation with posttransplantation cyclophosphamide given as GVHD prophylaxis. Public TRB sequences were searched against a database of over 3,000 sequences associated with responses to pathogens, tumor antigens, self-antigens and alloantigens. In 3 patients, up to about 3 additional blood samples taken between 2 and 5.2 years after transplant also underwent TRB sequencing, as did pretransplant blood from a handful of patients. TRA and TRB clonality were tightly correlated in 9 or 10 samples, so subsequent TCR analyses focused on TRB only. Blood from all 30 or so PTCy patients who had 1-year posttransplant specimens underwent TRB sequencing. Antigen receptor sequencing covered samples from roughly 35 PTCy-treated patients and around 15 of their related bone marrow donors.

Genomic DNA was used for TRB sequencing, which was performed with the immunoSEQ assay at survey resolution or with the hsTCRB kit. The study's own analysis went as follows. The immunoSEQ software was used for initial read processing, and the LymphoSeq R package was used for repertoire analyses. Clonality was computed as 1 minus normalized Shannon entropy, and a Gini coefficient was also calculated for each TRB dataset. Phenotypes of unsorted samples were inferred by mapping TRB sequences from sorted subsets of the recipient or donor onto the same recipient's unsorted samples. TCRdb limited this immuneACCESS table to in-frame rearrangements with V and J called. A share of clones is missing; checked studies link under half to unresolved V genes, and the rest is unexplained. V, J and clone size reflect that table, while D and trimming were determined from the DNA. The sample records around 23,000 clones, 73% of which are singletons. Of the sample, approximately 0.59% is held by the ten largest clones.

Comment on this clone: It has no known antigen specificity. No base qualities exist here, and no much larger clone lies one base off it.

The CDR3, from cysteine to phenylalanine, totals 14 residues. Solely the CDR3 DNA is kept, with 42 bases framed from the first base. CDR1 SGHRS and CDR2 YFSETQ were looked up in the germline V gene. Germline trimming amounts to 1 base on V and 6 bases on J, with 2 as the count of junction bases outside the gene matches. Findings and caveats that apply to the study as a whole: The TRB repertoires of T cells infiltrating skin or the GI tract showed only limited overlap with the TRB repertoires found in blood. Across some 45 patients, TRB clonality was highly associated with recipient CMV seropositivity and CMV reactivation, and PTCy diversity was similar to diversity in CNI/methotrexate controls. Donor-recipient similarity was low at 1-2 months but rose over the first year, and later blood repertoires were often dominated by donor CD8+ memory clones.

Related bone marrow donors provided peripheral blood samples on the day of marrow donation. Mononuclear cells from peripheral blood and bone marrow were separated by Ficoll-Hypaque density centrifugation and then cryopreserved. Sorting of CD4+ and CD8+ T cells, including naive and memory subsets, was performed by FACS on a FACSAria II. The sample taken for sequencing was memory CD4+ T cells sorted from PBMCs. The sequence was obtained from a woman between 55 and 75 years old in good health, CMV-negative, and a related stem cell transplant donor. Recombination linked TRBV5-1 to TRBJ2-1, and 9 junction bases match TRBD1. The DNA sequence is given as TGCGCCAGCAGCTTGACAGGGGGCATCAATGAGCAGTTCTTC. Its protein reads: CASSLTGGINEQFF.